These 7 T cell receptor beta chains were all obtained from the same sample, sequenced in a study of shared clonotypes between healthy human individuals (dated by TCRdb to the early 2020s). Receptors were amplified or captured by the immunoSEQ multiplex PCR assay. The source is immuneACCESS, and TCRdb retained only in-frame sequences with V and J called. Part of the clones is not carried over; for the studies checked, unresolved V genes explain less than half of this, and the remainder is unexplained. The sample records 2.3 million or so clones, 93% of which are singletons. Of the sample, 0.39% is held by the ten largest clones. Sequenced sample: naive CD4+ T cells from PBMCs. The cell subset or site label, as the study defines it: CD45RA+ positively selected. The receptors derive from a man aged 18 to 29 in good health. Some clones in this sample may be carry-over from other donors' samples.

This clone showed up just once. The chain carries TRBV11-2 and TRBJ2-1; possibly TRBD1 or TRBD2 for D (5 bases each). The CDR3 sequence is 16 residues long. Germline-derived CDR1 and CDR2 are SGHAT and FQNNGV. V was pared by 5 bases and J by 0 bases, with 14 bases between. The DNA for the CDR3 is TGTGCCAGCAGCCTCCGGGGCCCCAGCTCCTACAATGAGCAGTTCTTC. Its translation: CASSLRGPSSYNEQFF.

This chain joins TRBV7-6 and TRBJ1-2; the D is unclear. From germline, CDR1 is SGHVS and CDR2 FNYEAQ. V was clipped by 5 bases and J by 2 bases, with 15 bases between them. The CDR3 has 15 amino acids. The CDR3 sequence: CASSPEYTVNYGYTF. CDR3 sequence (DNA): TGTGCCAGCAGCCCGGAATATACAGTGAACTATGGCTACACCTTC.

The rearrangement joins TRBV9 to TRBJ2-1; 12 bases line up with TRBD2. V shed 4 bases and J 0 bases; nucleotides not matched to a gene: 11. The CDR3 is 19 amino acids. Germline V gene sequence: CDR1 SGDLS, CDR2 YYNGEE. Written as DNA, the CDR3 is TGTGCCAGCAGCCCCCGGACTAGCGGGGTTCTCAGCTCCTACAATGAGCAGTTCTTC. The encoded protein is CASSPRTSGVLSSYNEQFF.

CDR3 loop: CASSVGPGGELFF. The CDR3 DNA sequence: TGTGCCAGCAGTGTCGGCCCCGGCGGGGAGCTGTTTTTT. V gene TRBV2 combines with J gene TRBJ2-2; D not resolved. The CDR3 has 13 residues. From germline, CDR1 is SNHLY and CDR2 FYNNEI. V lost 4 bases and J lost 7, with 10 bases in between.

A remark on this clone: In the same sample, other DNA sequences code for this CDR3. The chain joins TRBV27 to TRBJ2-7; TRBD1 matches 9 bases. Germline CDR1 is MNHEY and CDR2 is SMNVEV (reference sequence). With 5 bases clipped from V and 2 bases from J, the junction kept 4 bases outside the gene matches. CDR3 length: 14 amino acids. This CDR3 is CASSPRTGAYEQYF. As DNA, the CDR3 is TGTGCCAGCAGTCCCCGGACAGGGGCCTACGAGCAGTACTTC.

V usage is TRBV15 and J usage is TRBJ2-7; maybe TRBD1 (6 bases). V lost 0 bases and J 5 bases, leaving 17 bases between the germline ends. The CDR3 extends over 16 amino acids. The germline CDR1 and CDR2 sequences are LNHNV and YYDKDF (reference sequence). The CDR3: CATSRDLVGARDEQYF. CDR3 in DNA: TGTGCCACCAGCAGAGATTTAGTGGGGGCTCGGGACGAGCAGTACTTC.

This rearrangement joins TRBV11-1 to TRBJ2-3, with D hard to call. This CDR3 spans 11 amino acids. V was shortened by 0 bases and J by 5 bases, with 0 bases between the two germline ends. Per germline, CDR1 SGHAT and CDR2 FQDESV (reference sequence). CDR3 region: CASSLADTQYF. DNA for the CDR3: TGTGCCAGCAGCTTAGCAGATACGCAGTATTTT.